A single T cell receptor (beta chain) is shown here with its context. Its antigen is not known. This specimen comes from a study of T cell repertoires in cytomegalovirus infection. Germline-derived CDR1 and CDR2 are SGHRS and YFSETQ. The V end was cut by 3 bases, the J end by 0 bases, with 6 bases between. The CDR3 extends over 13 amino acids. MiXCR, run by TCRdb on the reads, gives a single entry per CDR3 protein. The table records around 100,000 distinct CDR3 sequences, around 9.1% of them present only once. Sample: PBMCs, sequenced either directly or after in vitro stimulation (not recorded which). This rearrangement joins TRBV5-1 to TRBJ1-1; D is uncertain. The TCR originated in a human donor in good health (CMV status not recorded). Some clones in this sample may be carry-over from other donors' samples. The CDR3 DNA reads TGCGCCAGCAGCTGGCGATTGAACACTGAAGCTTTCTTT. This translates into CASSWRLNTEAFF. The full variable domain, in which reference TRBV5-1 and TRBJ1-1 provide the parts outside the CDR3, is KAGVTQTPRYLIKTRGQQVTLSCSPISGHRSVSWYQQTPGQGLQFLFEYFSETQRNKGNFPGRFSGRQFSNSRSEMNVSTLELGDSALYLCASSWRLNTEAFFGQGTRLTVV.